This T cell receptor beta chain was captured by sequencing in a study of cytomegalovirus exposure and HLA in healthy donors. The study ran its PCR with 60 Vbeta and 13 Jbeta primers. Authors' processing steps: In a later analysis, of roughly 73 million unique beta chains, roughly 9.9 million appeared in at least two donors. Clones were read by immunoSEQ multiplex PCR, and TCRdb kept only the in-frame ones, dropping some. That table furnishes V, J and clone size, whereas the DNA furnished D and trimming. Among fewer than 70,000 clones, 74% were seen once, and the ten largest hold approximately 12%. The CDR3 spans 15 residues. The V end lost 2 bases, the J end lost 1 base, and 13 bases lay between the germline ends. Germline CDR1 and CDR2: SGHRS and YFSETQ. This clone was observed a single time.

The sequence derives from a woman aged 55-70 years in good health and CMV-seropositive. Sequencing used PBMCs. V usage is TRBV5-1 and J usage is TRBJ2-7, with D possibly matching TRBD2 (6 bases). The CDR3 spells CASSFSAGTSYEQYF. The CDR3 DNA reads TGCGCCAGCAGCTTCTCAGCGGGCACATCCTACGAGCAGTACTTC.